This TCR beta chain derives from a study of T-cell reconstitution after alpha-beta-depleted transplantation in children. A TCRbeta library incorporating unique molecular identifiers was prepared. TCRdb called the PCR reads again in MiXCR, with one record for every CDR3 protein. The table records about 540,000 distinct CDR3 sequences, 18% of them present only once. This clonotype was found a few times. The origin of this receptor is a human donor who donated a stem cell graft to a child with acute lymphoblastic leukemia. The source material was PBMCs from the stem cell graft donor, sampled from the stem cell graft.

DNA of the CDR3: TGTGCCAGCTCACCATTTTCGACGGGAGGCGGCGAGCAGTACTTC. It is translated as CASSPFSTGGGEQYF. The chain carries TRBV18 and TRBJ2-7; 7 bases align to TRBD2. CDR1 and CDR2 (germline): KGHSH, LQKENI. CDR3 length: 15 amino acids. With 2 bases clipped from V and 6 bases from J, the junction kept 10 bases outside the gene matches.